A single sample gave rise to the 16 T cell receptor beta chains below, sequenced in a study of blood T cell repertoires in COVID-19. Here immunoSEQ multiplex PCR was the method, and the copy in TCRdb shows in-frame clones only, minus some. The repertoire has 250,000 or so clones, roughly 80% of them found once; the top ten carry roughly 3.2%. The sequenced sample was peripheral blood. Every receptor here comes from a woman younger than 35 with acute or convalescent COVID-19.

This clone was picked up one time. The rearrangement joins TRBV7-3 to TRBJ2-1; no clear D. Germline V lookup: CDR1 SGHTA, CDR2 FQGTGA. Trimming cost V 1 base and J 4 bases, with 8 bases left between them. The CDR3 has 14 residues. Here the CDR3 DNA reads TGTGCCAGCAGCTTAAACAGTTTATACAATGAGCAGTTCTTC. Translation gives CASSLNSLYNEQFF.

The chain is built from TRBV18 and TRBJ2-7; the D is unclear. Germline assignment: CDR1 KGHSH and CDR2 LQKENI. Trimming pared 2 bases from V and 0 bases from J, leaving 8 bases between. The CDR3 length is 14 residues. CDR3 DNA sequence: TGTGCCAGCTCACCAGCTATTGGCTCCTACGAGCAGTACTTC. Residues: CASSPAIGSYEQYF.

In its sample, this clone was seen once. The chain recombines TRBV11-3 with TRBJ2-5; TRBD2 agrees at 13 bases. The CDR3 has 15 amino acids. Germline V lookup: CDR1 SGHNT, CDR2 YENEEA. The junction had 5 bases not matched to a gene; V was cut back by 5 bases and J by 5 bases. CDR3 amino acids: CASSNTGLAGETQYF. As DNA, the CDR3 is TGTGCCAGCAGCAACACGGGACTAGCGGGGGAGACCCAGTACTTC.

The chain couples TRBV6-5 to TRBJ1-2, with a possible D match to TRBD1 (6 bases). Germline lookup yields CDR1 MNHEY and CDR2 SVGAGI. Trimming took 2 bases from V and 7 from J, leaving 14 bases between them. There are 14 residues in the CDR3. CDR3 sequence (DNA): TGTGCCAGCAGTTACGATACAGGGTCTGGTGGCTACACCTTC. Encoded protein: CASSYDTGSGGYTF.

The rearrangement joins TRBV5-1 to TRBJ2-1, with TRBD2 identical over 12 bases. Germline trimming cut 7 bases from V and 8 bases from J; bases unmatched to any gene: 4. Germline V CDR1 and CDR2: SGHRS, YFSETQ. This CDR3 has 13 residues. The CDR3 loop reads CASRLAGVDEQFF. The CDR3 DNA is TGCGCCAGCCGACTAGCGGGAGTAGATGAGCAGTTCTTC.

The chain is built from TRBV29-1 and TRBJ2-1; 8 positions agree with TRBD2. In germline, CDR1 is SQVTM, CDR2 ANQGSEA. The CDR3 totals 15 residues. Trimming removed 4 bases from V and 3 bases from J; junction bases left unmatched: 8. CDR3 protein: CSVVGLAGNYNEQFF. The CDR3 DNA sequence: TGCAGCGTTGTGGGTCTAGCGGGCAACTACAATGAGCAGTTCTTC.

CDR3 residues: CASSPRGGLAANTGELFF. The CDR3 region has the DNA TGTGCCAGCAGTCCCCGGGGAGGGCTAGCAGCGAACACCGGGGAGCTGTTTTTT. The chain has TRBV6-2 or TRBV6-3 and TRBJ2-2; 7 positions match TRBD2. Per germline, CDR1 MNHEY and CDR2 SVGEGT. The V segment lost 5 bases and the J segment 0 bases; nucleotides outside the gene matches: 12. CDR3 size: 18 residues.

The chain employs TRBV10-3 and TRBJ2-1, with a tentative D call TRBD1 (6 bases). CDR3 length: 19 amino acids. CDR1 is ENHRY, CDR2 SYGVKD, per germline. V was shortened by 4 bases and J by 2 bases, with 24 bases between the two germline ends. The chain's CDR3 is CAISGPGTNMDRPYNEQFF. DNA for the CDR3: TGTGCCATCAGTGGCCCAGGAACAAATATGGACAGACCCTACAATGAGCAGTTCTTC.

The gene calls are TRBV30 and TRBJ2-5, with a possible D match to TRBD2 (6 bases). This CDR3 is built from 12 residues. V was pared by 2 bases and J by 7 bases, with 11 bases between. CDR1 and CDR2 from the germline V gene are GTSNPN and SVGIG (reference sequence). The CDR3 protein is CAWSRVGGTQYF. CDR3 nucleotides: TGTGCCTGGAGTAGAGTCGGGGGGACCCAGTACTTC.

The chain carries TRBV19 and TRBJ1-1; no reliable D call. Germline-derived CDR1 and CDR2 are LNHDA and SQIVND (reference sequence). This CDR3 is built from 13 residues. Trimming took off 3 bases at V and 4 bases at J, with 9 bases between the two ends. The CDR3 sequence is CASSMVAATEAFF. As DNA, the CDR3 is TGTGCCAGTAGTATGGTCGCGGCCACTGAAGCTTTCTTT.

As DNA, the CDR3 is TGTGCCAGCAGTATAAAACCGGGACAATCCTACGAGCAGTACTTC. This sequence encodes CASSIKPGQSYEQYF. This chain links TRBV6-5 with TRBJ2-7; D perhaps matches TRBD1 (6 bases). CDR3 length: 15 residues. The V gene lost 5 bases and the J gene lost 1 base, with 15 bases spanning the gap. CDR1 MNHEY and CDR2 SVGAGI come from the germline V gene.

The CDR3 sequence is CASSDSGTASDTQYF. The CDR3 bases are TGTGCCAGCAGTGACTCGGGGACAGCCAGCGATACGCAGTATTTT. The V gene is TRBV6-4, the J gene TRBJ2-3, with TRBD1 identical over 7 bases. V dropped 0 bases and J dropped 6; count of bases not matched to a gene: 6. The germline CDR1 and CDR2 sequences are MRHNA and SNTAGT. The CDR3 is 15 residues long.

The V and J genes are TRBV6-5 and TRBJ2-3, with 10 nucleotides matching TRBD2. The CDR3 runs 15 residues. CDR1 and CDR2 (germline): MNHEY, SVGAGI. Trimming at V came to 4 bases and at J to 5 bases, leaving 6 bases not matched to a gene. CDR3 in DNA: TGTGCCAGCAGTTTCTCAGCGGGAGGGGGAGATACGCAGTATTTT. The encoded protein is CASSFSAGGGDTQYF.

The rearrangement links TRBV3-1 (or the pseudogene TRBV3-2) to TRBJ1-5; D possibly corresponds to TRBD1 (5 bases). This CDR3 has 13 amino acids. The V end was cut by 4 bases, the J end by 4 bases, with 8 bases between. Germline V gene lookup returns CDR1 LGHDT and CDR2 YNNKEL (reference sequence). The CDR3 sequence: CASSRQSNQPQHF. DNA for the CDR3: TGTGCCAGCAGCCGACAGTCTAATCAGCCCCAGCATTTT.

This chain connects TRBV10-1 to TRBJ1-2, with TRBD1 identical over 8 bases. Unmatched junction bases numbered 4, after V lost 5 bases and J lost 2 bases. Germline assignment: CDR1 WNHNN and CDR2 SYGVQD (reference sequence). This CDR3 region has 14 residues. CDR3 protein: CASSPGGVNYGYTF. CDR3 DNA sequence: TGCGCCAGCAGTCCAGGGGGCGTCAACTATGGCTACACCTTC.

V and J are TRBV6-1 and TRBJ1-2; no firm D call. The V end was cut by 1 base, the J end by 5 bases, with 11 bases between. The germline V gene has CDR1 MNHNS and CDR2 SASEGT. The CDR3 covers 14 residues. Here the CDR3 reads CASSEGQIRYGYTF. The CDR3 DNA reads TGTGCCAGCAGTGAAGGACAAATAAGATATGGCTACACCTTC.